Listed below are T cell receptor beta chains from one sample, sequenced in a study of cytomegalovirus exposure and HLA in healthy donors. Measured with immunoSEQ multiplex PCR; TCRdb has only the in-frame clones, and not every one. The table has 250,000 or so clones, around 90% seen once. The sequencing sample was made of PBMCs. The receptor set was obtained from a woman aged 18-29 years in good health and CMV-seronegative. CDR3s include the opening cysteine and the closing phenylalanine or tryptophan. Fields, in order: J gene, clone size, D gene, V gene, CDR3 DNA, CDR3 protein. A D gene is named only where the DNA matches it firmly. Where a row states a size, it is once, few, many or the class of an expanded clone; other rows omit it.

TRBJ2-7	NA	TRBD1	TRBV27	TGTGCCAGCAGCCAAGAATCCAGGACAGGTCCGGGTTCCTACGAGCAGTACTTC	CASSQESRTGPGSYEQYF
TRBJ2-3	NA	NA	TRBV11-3	TGTGCCAGCAGCAGTAGCGGCCTCACAGATACGCAGTATTTT	CASSSSGLTDTQYF
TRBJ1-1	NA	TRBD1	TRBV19	TGTGCCAGTAGTGCCGACAGGGACACTGAAGCTTTCTTT	CASSADRDTEAFF
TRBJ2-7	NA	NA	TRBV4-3	TGCGCCAGCAGCCAAGATAACAGGGAATTCTACGAGCAGTACTTC	CASSQDNREFYEQYF
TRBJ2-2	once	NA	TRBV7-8	TGTGCCAGCAGCACGAGTCACCTAATGAACACCGGGGAGCTGTTTTTT	CASSTSHLMNTGELFF
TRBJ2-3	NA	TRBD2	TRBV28	TGTGCCAGCAGTTTAAGCCTAGCGGGGGGCCTCAGCACAGATACGCAGTATTTT	CASSLSLAGGLSTDTQYF
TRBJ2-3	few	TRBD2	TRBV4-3	TGCGCCAGCAGCCCCGGGACTAGCGTTACAGATACGCAGTATTTT	CASSPGTSVTDTQYF
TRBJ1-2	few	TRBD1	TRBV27	TGTGCCAGCAGACAACAGGGGAAATCTAACTATGGCTACACCTTC	CASRQQGKSNYGYTF
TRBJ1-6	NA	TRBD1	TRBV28	TGTGCCAGCAGTTCCCCGGGACAGCGTACACCACCCCTCCACTTT	CASSSPGQRTPPLHF
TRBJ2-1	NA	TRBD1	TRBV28	TGTGCCAGCAGTACCCCAGGGGGCAATGAGCAGTTCTTC	CASSTPGGNEQFF
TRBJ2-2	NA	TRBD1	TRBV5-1	TGCGCCAGCAGCCTCCAGACAGGGATTGGCGGGGAGCTGTTTTTT	CASSLQTGIGGELFF
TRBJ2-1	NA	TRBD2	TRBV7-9	TGTGCCAGCAGCTTCCCCCAGGGAGGGACCTCCTACAATGAGCAGTTCTTC	CASSFPQGGTSYNEQFF
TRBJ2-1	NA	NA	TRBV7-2	TGTGCCAGCAGCCCCATTCTAGCCTCCCTGACCGATGAGCAGTTCTTC	CASSPILASLTDEQFF
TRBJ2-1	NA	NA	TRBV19	TGTGCCAGTAGACCCCTCCAGGCGGGGACCGATGAGCAGTTCTTC	CASRPLQAGTDEQFF
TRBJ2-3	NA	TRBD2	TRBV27	TGTGCCAGCAGTCTTATACTAGCGGGGGGGCCAGATACGCAGTATTTT	CASSLILAGGPDTQYF
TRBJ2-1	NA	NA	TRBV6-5	TGTGCCAGCGAAAGTACTGGTGAGCAGTTCTTC	CASESTGEQFF
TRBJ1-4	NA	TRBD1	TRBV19	TGTGCCAGTAGTAGGGACAGGGTAGATGAAAAACTGTTTTTT	CASSRDRVDEKLFF
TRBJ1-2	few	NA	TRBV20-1	TGCAGTGCTAGAGTAAACTATGGCTACACCTTC	CSARVNYGYTF